The 19 T cell receptor beta chains given below trace back to one sample, sequenced in a study of cytomegalovirus exposure and HLA in healthy donors. PCR involved 60 Vbeta and 13 Jbeta primers. Method: immunoSEQ multiplex PCR; TCRdb's copy keeps in-frame clones and lacks some. This sample has 110,000 or so clones, with over 65% found just once. Specimen: PBMCs. These receptors all stem from a woman younger than 35 in good health and CMV-seronegative.

The chain couples TRBV6-6 to TRBJ1-1; weak D call: TRBD1 (5 bases). The length of the CDR3 is 14 residues. Germline CDR1 reads MNHNY; CDR2 reads SVGAGI (reference sequence). Trimming removed 7 bases from V and 1 base from J, with 13 bases in between. Here the CDR3 reads CASTPGGPNTEAFF. The CDR3 bases are TGTGCCAGCACCCCGGGGGGACCGAACACTGAAGCTTTCTTT.

V and J are TRBV28 and TRBJ2-7; 8 bases fit TRBD2. V gave up 5 bases and J gave up 0 bases; unmatched junction bases: 6. Germline CDR1 reads MDHEN; CDR2 reads SYDVKM. The CDR3 extends over 15 amino acids. DNA for the CDR3: TGTGCCAGCAGTCCGCCCGGGGGGGGCTCCTACGAGCAGTACTTC. It yields the protein CASSPPGGGSYEQYF.

The rearrangement joins TRBV15 to TRBJ1-2; TRBD1 might be the D (6 bases). V lost 5 bases, J lost 8 bases, and 9 bases lay in between. Germline CDR1 and CDR2: LNHNV and YYDKDF (reference sequence). This CDR3 contains 11 residues. Written as DNA, the CDR3 is TGTGCCACCAGCCAGGGGTGGGGCTACACCTTC. This translates into CATSQGWGYTF. Complete variable domain (other parts from reference TRBV15 and TRBJ1-2): DAMVIQNPRYQVTQFGKPVTLSCSQTLNHNVMYWYQQKSSQAPKLLFHYYDKDFNNEADTPDNFQSRRPNTSFCFLDIRSPGLGDTAMYLCATSQGWGYTFGSGTRLTVV.

V and J are TRBV29-1 and TRBJ2-1, with 11 bases matching TRBD2. This CDR3 is built from 14 residues. The trim removed 8 bases at V and 2 bases at J, leaving 5 bases unmatched. Germline CDR1 reads SQVTM; CDR2 reads ANQGSEA. CDR3 DNA sequence: TGCAGCATGACTAGCGGGGTGGCCTACAATGAGCAGTTCTTC. This translates into CSMTSGVAYNEQFF.

The chain employs TRBV7-9 and TRBJ2-7; tentatively, D is TRBD1 (8 bases). V shed 5 bases and J shed 3 bases, with 17 bases lying between them. The CDR3 loop spans 15 amino acids. Looked up from germline, CDR1 is SEHNR and CDR2 is FQNEAQ (reference sequence). The CDR3 here is CASSNHRGGYYEQYF. The DNA of the CDR3 is TGTGCCAGCAGCAATCACAGGGGGGGGTACTACGAGCAGTACTTC.

The V call is TRBV4-2, the J call TRBJ1-2; tentatively, D is TRBD1 (6 bases). The CDR3 loop spans 15 amino acids. Germline CDR1 and CDR2: LGHNA and YNFKEQ. Trimming stripped 0 bases from V and 8 bases from J, with 16 bases between. Here the CDR3 reads CASSQDLGVTGGYTF. The DNA for the CDR3 is TGTGCCAGCAGCCAAGATCTGGGCGTCACAGGGGGCTACACCTTC.

This chain uses TRBV5-4 with TRBJ1-4; 8 nucleotides line up with TRBD1. The CDR3 consists of 15 residues. Trimming at V came to 1 base and at J to 8 bases, leaving 7 bases not matched to a gene. Germline CDR1 is SGHNT and CDR2 is YYREEE (reference sequence). CDR3 DNA: TGTGCCAGCAGCTTGAGGACAGGGTTGGAGGAAAAACTGTTTTTT. Translating it yields CASSLRTGLEEKLFF.

The genes are TRBV7-9 and TRBJ1-4; weak D call: TRBD1 (5 bases). Germline CDR1 SEHNR, CDR2 FQNEAQ (reference sequence). The CDR3 is 16 amino acids. V shed 4 bases and J shed 8 bases, with 20 bases lying between them. CDR3: CASSSTGVGDSEKLFF. The CDR3 DNA sequence: TGTGCCAGCAGCTCCACCGGCGTCGGGGACTCCGAAAAACTGTTTTTT.

The chain combines TRBV10-1 with TRBJ2-7; maybe TRBD2 (6 bases). The germline CDR1 and CDR2 sequences are WNHNN and SYGVQD (reference sequence). The CDR3 length is 16 residues. The ends were cut back, 8 bases at V and 0 bases at J, with 20 bases in the middle. DNA for the CDR3: TGCGCCAGCCAACGGGGTCGGCGGGGACGCTCCTACGAGCAGTACGTC. Encoded protein: CASQRGRRGRSYEQYV.

This chain uses TRBV2 with TRBJ1-4; D uncertain. Trimming took 10 bases from V and 4 from J, leaving 13 bases between them. From germline, CDR1 is SNHLY and CDR2 FYNNEI. The CDR3 spans 13 residues. CDR3 sequence reads: CAIEDGLNEKLFF. The CDR3 DNA is TGTGCCATCGAGGACGGACTTAATGAAAAACTGTTTTTT.

The CDR3 region has the DNA TGCGCCAGCAGCCACCCCAATGGGGGCGTCGCTGAAGCTTTCTTT. It codes for CASSHPNGGVAEAFF. V and J are TRBV4-1 and TRBJ1-1; a weak D match, TRBD1 (6 bases). This CDR3 is 15 amino acids long. The germline CDR1 and CDR2 sequences are MGHRA and YSYEKL. The ends were cut back, 3 bases at V and 6 bases at J, with 17 bases in the middle.

The chain is built from TRBV28 and TRBJ1-2, with a weak D call TRBD1 (5 bases). The CDR3 consists of 11 residues. With 5 bases removed from V and 8 bases from J, the gap between germline ends came to 9 bases. Germline values: CDR1 MDHEN, CDR2 SYDVKM. The CDR3 DNA reads TGTGCCAGCAGTCAAACAGGCGGCTACACCTTC. Its translation: CASSQTGGYTF.

The V call is TRBV27, the J call TRBJ1-1, with no clear D. V was clipped by 5 bases and J by 5 bases, with 12 bases between them. The germline V gene has CDR1 MNHEY and CDR2 SMNVEV (reference sequence). The CDR3 totals 13 residues. Here the CDR3 reads CASSPPGWTEAFF. For the CDR3, the DNA is TGTGCCAGCAGTCCCCCAGGTTGGACTGAAGCTTTCTTT.

J is TRBJ1-2 and V is TRBV27, with D uncertain. Germline CDR1 reads MNHEY; CDR2 reads SMNVEV (reference sequence). This CDR3 is 14 amino acids long. The V end was cut by 3 bases, the J end by 4 bases, with 12 bases between. CDR3 protein: CASSLSLEVYGYTF. CDR3 in DNA: TGTGCCAGCAGTTTGTCCCTCGAGGTCTATGGCTACACCTTC.

The chain carries TRBV2 and TRBJ2-1, with 8 nucleotides matching TRBD2. CDR1 is SNHLY, CDR2 FYNNEI, per germline. With V trimmed by 3 bases and J by 3 bases, 7 bases remained unmatched. The CDR3 runs to 16 residues. The CDR3 DNA is TGTGCCAGCAGTGATGTCCCGGGACTAGTCTACAATGAGCAGTTCTTC. This encodes CASSDVPGLVYNEQFF. Filled out from reference TRBV2 and TRBJ2-1, the complete variable domain reads EPEVTQTPSHQVTQMGQEVILRCVPISNHLYFYWYRQILGQKVEFLVSFYNNEISEKSEIFDDQFSVERPDGSNFTLKIRSTKLEDSAMYFCASSDVPGLVYNEQFFGPGTRLTVL.

The CDR3 loop is CASSPPGGRLHTGELFF. CDR3 sequence (DNA): TGTGCCAGCTCACCACCGGGGGGGCGACTTCACACCGGGGAGCTGTTTTTT. This chain links TRBV18 with TRBJ2-2; TRBD2 is a possible D gene (7 bases). The CDR3 totals 17 residues. The germline gives CDR1 KGHSH, CDR2 LQKENI. V lost 0 bases, J lost 3 bases, and 14 bases lay in between. Together with reference TRBV18 and TRBJ2-2, the CDR3 gives the full variable domain: NAGVMQNPRHLVRRRGQEARLRCSPMKGHSHVYWYRQLPEEGLKFMVYLQKENIIDESGMPKERFSAEFPKEGPSILRIQQVVRGDSAAYFCASSPPGGRLHTGELFFGEGSRLTVL.

The chain joins TRBV2 to TRBJ1-6; D not resolved. The germline V and J ends were trimmed by 6 bases and 0 bases, with 9 bases remaining between them. The CDR3 is 15 amino acids. Germline V gene sequence: CDR1 SNHLY, CDR2 FYNNEI. As DNA, the CDR3 is TGTGCCAGCAGGGGGAGGAGCTCCTATAATTCACCCCTCCACTTT. Amino acids: CASRGRSSYNSPLHF.

This sequence joins TRBV7-6 and TRBJ1-2, with D perhaps TRBD1 (5 bases). Trimming left V 6 bases short and J 0 bases short, with 8 bases between. CDR1 is SGHVS and CDR2 is FNYEAQ in the germline V gene. The CDR3 has 13 amino acids. In DNA form, the CDR3 reads TGTGCCAGCAGTAAGACAGCTAACTATGGCTACACCTTC. Encoded protein: CASSKTANYGYTF.

The chain joins TRBV5-5 to TRBJ1-6, with 9 nucleotides matching TRBD1. J was trimmed by 10 bases and V by 4 bases; bases with no gene match: 9. CDR1 and CDR2 (germline): SGHKS, YYEKEE (reference sequence). This CDR3 contains 15 residues. In DNA form, the CDR3 reads TGTGCCAGCAGCACAACGGGACAGGGCGACTCACCCCTCCACTTT. Translation: CASSTTGQGDSPLHF.